The present T cell receptor (beta chain) was sequenced within a study of human T cells and chemical hapten exposure. Regarding time point: patch test 2, 6 weeks after DPC sensitization. Described treatment: therapeutic diphenylcyclopropenone sensitization with weekly scalp DPC. Per the original methods: With a range of about 23,224 to 700,000, the median per sample was about 92,000 TCRs. TCRdb redid the calling of the RACE reads with MiXCR, one entry per CDR3 protein. For this entry, the V and J calls and clone size follow TCRdb and not the study's own pipeline. The table shows about 70,000 distinct CDR3 sequences, with 8.5% occurring only once. V gave up 5 bases and J gave up 10 bases, with 13 bases separating them. CDR3 length equals 12 residues. Germline V CDR1 and CDR2: SGHTA, FQGNSA.

The source is a woman aged 50 to 65 with alopecia areata. Some clones in this sample may be carry-over from other donors' samples. V gene TRBV7-2 combines with J gene TRBJ2-3, with a possible D match to TRBD1 (5 bases). Material: whole blood, obtained in connection with sensitization to the hapten diphenylcyclopropenone (DPC). As DNA, the CDR3 is TGTGCCAGCAGCCGGACATCGGATGCGCAGTATTTT. Its protein product is CASSRTSDAQYF.